The present TCR beta chain was sequenced within a study of Ad26.COV2.S vaccination and SARS-CoV-2 variants. Study as a whole: Donor got 5x10^10 or 1x10^11 viral particles of Ad26.COV2.S.

The treatment here: about 20 received Ad26.COV2.S at low or high dose, single or two shots; about 5 received placebo; per-sample allocation not given. At day 63 after the first vaccine or placebo injection, samples were drawn. Trimming took 0 bases from V and 2 from J, leaving 11 bases between them. The CDR3 runs to 17 residues. CDR1 and CDR2 (germline): LGHNA, YNFKEQ. Study-wide results and limits: Spike-specific TCR breadth was greater after Ad26.COV2.S than placebo. It was found that vaccine and placebo recipients had similar non-spike TCR breadth.

Of note for this clone: Its antigen is unknown.

TCRdb's table, derived via immunoSEQ multiplex PCR, lists solely in-frame clones and lacks some. The table has some 340,000 clones, over 80% seen once; the top ten hold approximately 2.1%. The sequence was collected from a person aged 18-60 years who received the Ad26.COV2.S COVID-19 vaccine or a placebo. V is TRBV4-2 and J is TRBJ2-6; D is ambiguous. Sequencing was performed on peripheral blood, taken in a trial of Ad26.COV2.S vaccine versus placebo. The CDR3 sequence: CASSQEGRRPGANVLTF. CDR3 DNA: TGTGCCAGCAGCCAAGAAGGCCGGCGACCTGGGGCCAACGTCCTGACTTTC.